This T cell receptor (beta chain) stems from a study of blood T cell repertoires in COVID-19. The wider study: Whether acute or convalescent, the COVID-19 samples came from the United States, Italy and Spain. The cDNA or gDNA used as material had been derived from T cells, B-cell-depleted T cells, or PBMCs.

V dropped 3 bases and J dropped 2 bases, with 10 bases sitting between them. CDR3 size: 14 residues. From germline, CDR1 is SGHTA and CDR2 FQGNSA. In the authors' workflow: Quantification of nucleated cells was approximated via reference gene primer amplification. Data came from immunoSEQ multiplex PCR; TCRdb stores just in-frame clones and leaves some out. From that table come the V and J calls and clone size; the DNA was used to work out D and trimming. This table holds tens of thousands of clones, around 87% found once. This clone was seen a single time. The sequence derives from a man aged 50-60 years with active or convalescent COVID-19. Sequencing input: peripheral blood. The chain uses TRBV7-2 and TRBJ2-5; tentatively, D is TRBD1 (6 bases). The CDR3 loop is CASSFDRMQETQYF. The CDR3 nucleotides read TGTGCCAGCAGCTTCGACAGGATGCAAGAGACCCAGTACTTC.